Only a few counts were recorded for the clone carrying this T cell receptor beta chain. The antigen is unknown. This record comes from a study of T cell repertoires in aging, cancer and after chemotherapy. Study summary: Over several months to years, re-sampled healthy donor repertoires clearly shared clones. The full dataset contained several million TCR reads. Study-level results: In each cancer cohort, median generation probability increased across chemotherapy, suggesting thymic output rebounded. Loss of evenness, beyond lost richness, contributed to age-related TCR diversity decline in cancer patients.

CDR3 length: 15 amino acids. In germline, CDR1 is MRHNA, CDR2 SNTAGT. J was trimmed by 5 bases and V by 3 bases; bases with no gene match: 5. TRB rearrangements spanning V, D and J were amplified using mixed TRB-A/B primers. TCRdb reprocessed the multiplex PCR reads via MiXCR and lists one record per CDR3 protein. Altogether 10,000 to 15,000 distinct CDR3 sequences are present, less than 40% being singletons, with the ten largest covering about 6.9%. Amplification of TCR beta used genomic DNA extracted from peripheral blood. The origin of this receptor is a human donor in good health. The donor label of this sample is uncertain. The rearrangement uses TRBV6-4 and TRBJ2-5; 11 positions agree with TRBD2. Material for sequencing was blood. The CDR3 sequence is CASSELAGEGETQYF. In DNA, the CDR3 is TGTGCCAGCAGTGAACTAGCGGGAGAGGGGGAGACCCAGTACTTC.